The 6 T cell receptor beta chains given below trace back to one sample, sequenced in a study of blood T cell repertoires in COVID-19 (dated by TCRdb to 2018 to 2021). The library came from the immunoSEQ multiplex PCR assay. The clones in this table, taken by TCRdb from immuneACCESS, are in-frame only. Not every clone is retained; where verified, under half of the shortfall comes from an unresolved V gene, and the cause of the rest is unknown. This sample gives approximately 130,000 clones in total; around 87% of them show up just once. The biggest ten clones account for approximately 30% of the sample. Input material: peripheral blood. These receptor sequences come from a man between 65 and 85 years old with active or convalescent COVID-19.

This clone has a single count. The chain uses TRBV11-2 and TRBJ1-3; the match to TRBD1 covers 8 bases. V lost 1 base to trimming and J lost 1 base; unmatched junction nucleotides: 3. CDR1 and CDR2 (germline): SGHAT, FQNNGV. The CDR3 sequence is 16 residues long. CDR3 sequence reads: CASSLARGLSGNTIYF. CDR3 in DNA: TGTGCCAGCAGCTTAGCCAGGGGGCTTTCTGGAAACACCATATATTTT.

This chain uses TRBV15 with TRBJ2-2; tentative D call: TRBD1 (5 bases). The V gene's germline CDR1 is LNHNV and CDR2 YYDKDF (reference sequence). The CDR3 consists of 16 residues. V lost 0 bases and J 1 base, leaving 9 bases between the germline ends. Here the CDR3 reads CATSRDRQGNTGELFF. The CDR3, as DNA: TGTGCCACCAGCAGAGATAGGCAGGGGAACACCGGGGAGCTGTTTTTT.

This rearrangement joins TRBV7-9 to TRBJ2-3, with D tentatively TRBD2 (6 bases). The CDR3 has 13 residues. Looked up from germline, CDR1 is SEHNR and CDR2 is FQNEAQ (reference sequence). Between the trimmed V and J ends, which lost 5 bases and 5 bases, there was a span of 11 bases. DNA of the CDR3: TGTGCCAGCAGCCCGAGACTAGAAGATACGCAGTATTTT. Encoded protein: CASSPRLEDTQYF.

This rearrangement joins TRBV3-1 (or the pseudogene TRBV3-2) to TRBJ2-2, with TRBD2 matching over 7 bases. In germline, CDR1 is LGHDT, CDR2 YNNKEL (reference sequence). Losses at the gene ends were 2 bases for V and 5 bases for J; bases not matched to a gene: 11. CDR3 length equals 17 residues. The CDR3 region has the DNA TGTGCCAGCAGCCAATCTCGGGGGAGCGGGAATACCGGGGAGCTGTTTTTT. Its protein is CASSQSRGSGNTGELFF.

This sequence joins TRBV10-3 and TRBJ1-1; D gene ambiguous. In germline, CDR1 is ENHRY, CDR2 SYGVKD. CDR3 length: 13 amino acids. V was shortened by 4 bases and J by 2 bases, with 8 bases between the two germline ends. This chain's CDR3 is CAISADFNTEAFF. In DNA, the CDR3 is TGTGCCATCAGTGCGGACTTTAACACTGAAGCTTTCTTT.

In DNA, the CDR3 is TGTGCCAGCAGTTTCGGGACTAGGGATGAGCAGTACTTC. Protein product: CASSFGTRDEQYF. V gene TRBV28 combines with J gene TRBJ2-7; 8 nucleotides align to TRBD2. This CDR3 is 13 amino acids long. The ends lost 3 bases at V and 7 bases at J; junction bases unmatched: 5. Germline loops: CDR1 MDHEN, CDR2 SYDVKM. The full variable domain, completed using reference TRBV28 and TRBJ2-7, is DVKVTQSSRYLVKRTGEKVFLECVQDMDHENMFWYRQDPGLGLRLIYFSYDVKMKEKGDIPEGYSVSREKKERFSLILESASTNQTSMYLCASSFGTRDEQYFGPGTRLTVT.